These T cell receptor beta chains were read from a single sample in a study of immune evolution from preneoplasia to lung adenocarcinoma. The data were produced by immunoSEQ multiplex PCR, yet TCRdb's version contains in-frame clones alone and is incomplete. Of more than 9,000 clones in the sample, approximately 85% were seen once. The sequencing sample was made of FFPE minimally invasive lung adenocarcinoma tissue. These receptors were obtained from a person aged 70 to 85 with lung adenocarcinoma. Both conserved end residues are part of each CDR3. A D gene is named only where the DNA matches it firmly. A row's size may be missing; if present it is once, few, many or a size class.

d_call j_call clone_size v_call cdr3_length cdr3_nt cdr3_aa
. TRBJ2-1 . TRBV5-4 14 TGTGCCAGCAGCTTGTGGACAGCAACCAATGAGCAGTTCTTC CASSLWTATNEQFF
. TRBJ2-5 few TRBV2 12 TGTGCCAGCAGCGTAGCCCAAGAGACCCAGTACTTC CASSVAQETQYF
TRBD1 TRBJ2-3 . TRBV28 17 TGTGCCAGCAGTTCACCCGGGACAGGGGGCGCTAGGGATACGCAGTATTTT CASSSPGTGGARDTQYF
. TRBJ1-1 . TRBV6-1 13 TGTGCCAGCAGTGGCAGGGGGAACACTGAAGCTTTCTTT CASSGRGNTEAFF
TRBD1 TRBJ2-2 . TRBV7-8 15 TGTGCCAGCAGCTACTCAGGGGGAAACACCGGGGAGCTGTTTTTT CASSYSGGNTGELFF
. TRBJ2-3 . TRBV27 13 TGTGCCAGCAGTTCCATGAACACAGATACGCAGTATTTT CASSSMNTDTQYF
. TRBJ2-3 . TRBV27 15 TGTGCCAGCAGTTTACAAACTAGGAGCGCAGATACGCAGTATTTT CASSLQTRSADTQYF
. TRBJ2-5 once TRBV5-5 13 TGTGCCAGCAGCTTGTTCAGCGAAGAGACCCAGTACTTC CASSLFSEETQYF
TRBD1 TRBJ1-4 few TRBV30 15 TGTGCCTGGAATCCACAGGGGGCTATTAATGAAAAACTGTTTTTT CAWNPQGAINEKLFF
. TRBJ1-2 . TRBV7-9 17 TGTGCCAGCAGCTCCGTTAGGTCGCCCCAGGCTAGCTATGGCTACACCTTC CASSSVRSPQASYGYTF
TRBD2 TRBJ2-7 . TRBV7-8 15 TGTGCCAGCAGCGCGCCGGGACTAGCGGGTTCGGAGCAGTACTTC CASSAPGLAGSEQYF
. TRBJ2-2 few TRBV7-9 16 TGTGCCAGCAGCATCCGACTAGTCGCGAACACCGGGGAGCTGTTTTTT CASSIRLVANTGELFF
TRBD1 TRBJ1-2 . TRBV30 17 TGTGCCTGGAGGAGGTACCCGGGACAGGTCTTCGGCTATGGCTACACCTTC CAWRRYPGQVFGYGYTF
TRBD2 TRBJ2-2 . TRBV18 16 TGTGCCAGCTCATACACTAGCGGGGAGAACACCGGGGAGCTGTTTTTT CASSYTSGENTGELFF
TRBD1 TRBJ2-7 . TRBV29-1 16 TGCAGCGTTGAACGAGTGGTGGGACAGGGAGGCCACGAGCAGTACTTC CSVERVVGQGGHEQYF
TRBD2 TRBJ2-5 . TRBV11-2 14 TGTGCCAGCAGCTTCGGGACTAGCTCAGAGACCCAGTACTTC CASSFGTSSETQYF
. TRBJ1-5 . TRBV5-6 14 TGTGCCAGCAGCTCAGGACAGCCTAATCAGCCCCAGCATTTT CASSSGQPNQPQHF
. TRBJ1-3 . TRBV10-2 15 TGCGCCACCCTCCCGGGGCAGATCTCTGGAAACACCATATATTTT CATLPGQISGNTIYF
TRBD1 TRBJ1-6 . TRBV28 17 TGTGCCAGCAGCCACTTAAAACAGGGGCTTTATAATTCACCCCTCCACTTT CASSHLKQGLYNSPLHF
. TRBJ1-1 . TRBV19 16 TGTGCCAGTAGTATAGAGGCCAGCCTCTTGAGCACTGAAGCTTTCTTT CASSIEASLLSTEAFF
TRBD1 TRBJ1-4 once TRBV15 16 TGTGCCACCAGCAGAGATCTGCAGGGGGCATTTGAAAAACTGTTTTTT CATSRDLQGAFEKLFF
. TRBJ2-7 . TRBV6-5 14 TGTGCCAGCAGTTACCTCCAGGACAGCTACGAGCAGTACTTC CASSYLQDSYEQYF
TRBD1 TRBJ1-1 . TRBV11-1 13 TGTGCCAGCAGTCTGGACAGGGGTGGTGAAGCTTTCTTT CASSLDRGGEAFF
TRBD2 TRBJ2-7 . TRBV28 15 TGTGCCAGCTTTACCAGGGCGGGAGGATCCTACGAGCAGTACTTC CASFTRAGGSYEQYF
. TRBJ2-7 . TRBV19 18 TGTGCCAGTACCCCAGTTGGTGGGGGTAGGGGGAACCCCTACGAGCAGTACTTC CASTPVGGGRGNPYEQYF
TRBD1 TRBJ2-3 . TRBV30 14 TGTGCCTGGAGGGTTTGGACAGGAGCAGATACGCAGTATTTT CAWRVWTGADTQYF
. TRBJ1-1 . TRBV5-3 14 TGTGCCAGAAGCTTGGATAGGCAGGGCACTGAAGCTTTCTTT CARSLDRQGTEAFF
. TRBJ1-6 . TRBV6-1 14 TGTGCCAGCAGTGTCCCCCGGTTAGATTCACCCCTCCACTTT CASSVPRLDSPLHF
. TRBJ1-1 . TRBV6-6 14 TGTGCCACCACTCCCCGAAGCTCACGAGCTGAAGCTTTCTTT CATTPRSSRAEAFF
. TRBJ2-3 . TRBV6-1 14 TGTGCCAGCAGTGAAATGGAGGCGGCAGATACGCAGTATTTT CASSEMEAADTQYF
. TRBJ2-3 . TRBV28 13 TGTGCCAGCTTTAAGCGGCCGACAGATACGCAGTATTTT CASFKRPTDTQYF